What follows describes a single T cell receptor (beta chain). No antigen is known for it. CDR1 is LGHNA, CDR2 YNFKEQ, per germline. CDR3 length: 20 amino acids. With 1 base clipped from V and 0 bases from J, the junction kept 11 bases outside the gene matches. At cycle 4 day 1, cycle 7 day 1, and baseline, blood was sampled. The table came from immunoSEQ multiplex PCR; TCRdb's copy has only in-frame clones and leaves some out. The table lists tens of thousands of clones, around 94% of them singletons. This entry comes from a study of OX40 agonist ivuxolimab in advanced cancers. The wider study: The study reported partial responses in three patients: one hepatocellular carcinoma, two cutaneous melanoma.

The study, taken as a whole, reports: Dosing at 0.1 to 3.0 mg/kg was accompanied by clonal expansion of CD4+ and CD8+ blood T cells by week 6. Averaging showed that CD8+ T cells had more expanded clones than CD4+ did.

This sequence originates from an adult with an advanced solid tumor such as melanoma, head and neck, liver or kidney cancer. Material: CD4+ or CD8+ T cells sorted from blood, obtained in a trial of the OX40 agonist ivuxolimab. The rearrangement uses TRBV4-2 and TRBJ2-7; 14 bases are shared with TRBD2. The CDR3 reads CASSQGPGLAGAGPSYEQYF. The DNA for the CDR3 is TGTGCCAGCAGCCAAGGGCCGGGACTAGCGGGAGCGGGACCCTCCTACGAGCAGTACTTC.